One T cell receptor (beta chain) is described in this entry. Antigen unknown. The source of the sample is a study of T cells in Graves' hyperthyroidism and ophthalmopathy. Overall study context: The authors collected peripheral blood at initial diagnosis, before any treatment. General study points: A median approximately 6.8 months before onset, the model predicted ophthalmopathy. Blood also showed most of the thyroid clonotypes that were expanded above 0.001.

Across 18 months, stable Graves' hyperthyroidism was marked by no progression to ophthalmopathy. Template material for amplifying TCR beta CDR3 regions consisted of RNA transcripts. HTBI primers drove first-round RT-PCR of the TCR CDR3. In TCRdb, the multiplex PCR reads were re-called with MiXCR into one record per CDR3 protein. This sample has more than 450,000 distinct CDR3 sequences, with 12% to 15% found just once. The germline CDR1 and CDR2 sequences are SGHTA and FQGNSA. The V gene lost 4 bases and the J gene lost 5 bases, with 9 bases spanning the gap. The CDR3 consists of 13 residues. V usage is TRBV7-2 and J usage is TRBJ2-1, with no clear D. Sequenced material: blood. The TCR originated in a woman between 40 and 55 years old with Graves' hyperthyroidism. CDR3 region: CASSSRSDNEQFF. The CDR3 bases are TGTGCCAGCAGCTCCCGGAGCGACAATGAGCAGTTCTTC.